What follows are 16 T cell receptor beta chains derived from one specimen sequenced in a study of blood T cell repertoires in COVID-19. Using immunoSEQ multiplex PCR, the repertoire was profiled, and TCRdb retains in-frame clones only, with some absent. The table has some 150,000 clones, around 81% seen once. The sequencing sample was made of peripheral blood. These receptors came from a human donor in a cohort sampled during active COVID-19.

The chain carries TRBV5-4 and TRBJ2-1; TRBD1 matches 12 bases. V lost 4 bases to trimming and J lost 1 base; unmatched junction nucleotides: 6. CDR3 size: 17 residues. The germline V gene encodes CDR1 SGHNT and CDR2 YYREEE (reference sequence). CDR3: CASSGTGGAGSYNEQFF. CDR3 nucleotides: TGTGCCAGCAGCGGGACAGGGGGCGCAGGGTCCTACAATGAGCAGTTCTTC.

This clone occurred a few times. The V gene is TRBV5-5, the J gene TRBJ1-3; D ambiguous. CDR1 and CDR2 (germline): SGHKS, YYEKEE (reference sequence). V lost 4 bases, J lost 0 bases, and 17 bases lay in between. The CDR3 contains 17 residues. The CDR3 coding sequence is TGTGCCAGCAGCCAACCTGGCAGAGGAAACTCTGGAAACACCATATATTTT. This sequence encodes CASSQPGRGNSGNTIYF.

The V gene is TRBV28, the J gene TRBJ2-1, with D hard to call. The germline V gene encodes CDR1 MDHEN and CDR2 SYDVKM. The V end was cut by 5 bases, the J end by 0 bases, with 14 bases between. This CDR3 has 16 amino acids. The CDR3 DNA sequence: TGTGCCAGCAGTAATCTCGACTGGAGCTCCTACAATGAGCAGTTCTTC. Translation gives CASSNLDWSSYNEQFF.

On this clone: Within the sample, other DNA sequences also encode this same CDR3. This chain joins TRBV6-5 and TRBJ2-5, with D tentatively TRBD1 (5 bases). V was trimmed by 2 bases and J by 4 bases, leaving 11 bases between them. The CDR3 spans 14 residues. Germline V gives CDR1 MNHEY, CDR2 SVGAGI. The CDR3 spells CASSYRQGGETQYF. CDR3 DNA sequence: TGTGCCAGCAGTTACAGGCAGGGCGGAGAGACCCAGTACTTC.

Regarding this clone: The identical CDR3 is also encoded by other nucleotide sequences in the sample. The chain has TRBV6-4 and TRBJ1-2; possibly TRBD1 for D (6 bases). CDR1 is MRHNA and CDR2 is SNTAGT in the germline V gene. V was pared by 3 bases and J by 5 bases, with 7 bases between. CDR3 length: 12 residues. The chain's CDR3 is CASSDQGYGYTF. The CDR3 DNA reads as TGTGCCAGCAGTGATCAGGGGTATGGCTACACCTTC.

The chain combines TRBV19 with TRBJ2-2; D gene ambiguous. V was shortened by 7 bases and J by 6 bases, with 15 bases between the two germline ends. The CDR3 runs to 14 residues. Germline values: CDR1 LNHDA, CDR2 SQIVND (reference sequence). The CDR3 protein is CASTFERGAGELFF. In nucleotides, the CDR3 is TGTGCCAGTACCTTTGAAAGAGGAGCCGGGGAGCTGTTTTTT.

This sequence joins TRBV4-2 and TRBJ2-3; tentatively, D is TRBD1 (6 bases). The CDR3 extends over 17 amino acids. V was shortened by 0 bases and J by 5 bases, with 18 bases between the two germline ends. Looked up from germline, CDR1 is LGHNA and CDR2 is YNFKEQ. For the CDR3, the DNA is TGTGCCAGCAGCCAAGATCGGTTGGGGGCTGTGGGAGATACGCAGTATTTT. It yields the protein CASSQDRLGAVGDTQYF.

V gene TRBV7-9 combines with J gene TRBJ1-5, with 12 positions matching TRBD1. The CDR3 spans 19 residues. The germline CDR1 and CDR2 sequences are SEHNR and FQNEAQ (reference sequence). The J segment lost 0 bases and the V segment lost 5 bases, leaving 11 bases of the junction unmatched. CDR3 nucleotides: TGTGCCAGCAGCCCCGAGGGGACAGGGGGCGCAGGTAGCAATCAGCCCCAGCATTTT. This sequence encodes CASSPEGTGGAGSNQPQHF.

V is TRBV2 and J is TRBJ1-2; perhaps TRBD1 as D (5 bases). V dropped 3 bases and J dropped 8 bases, with 13 bases sitting between them. CDR3 length: 13 amino acids. Looked up from germline, CDR1 is SNHLY and CDR2 is FYNNEI. The CDR3 region has the DNA TGTGCCAGCAGTGAGGTCAGGGCTCAAGGCTACACCTTC. Its translation: CASSEVRAQGYTF.

This chain uses TRBV19 with TRBJ2-2; 11 nucleotides agree with TRBD1. V lost 3 bases to trimming and J lost 4 bases; unmatched junction nucleotides: 10. Germline V CDR1 and CDR2: LNHDA, SQIVND (reference sequence). The CDR3 contains 18 residues. CDR3 DNA: TGTGCCAGTAGTATTCGGACAGGGGGCTGGACGGGCACCGGGGAGCTGTTTTTT. Residues: CASSIRTGGWTGTGELFF.

This clone showed up just once. CDR3 region: CASSLGAEGAAYGYTF. CDR3 nucleotides: TGTGCCAGCAGCTTGGGGGCCGAGGGGGCTGCCTATGGCTACACCTTC. V usage is TRBV7-2 and J usage is TRBJ1-2; 7 bases agree with TRBD1. Germline-derived CDR1 and CDR2 are SGHTA and FQGNSA. After removal of 3 bases from V and 4 bases from J, the junction contained 11 bases not matched to a gene. The CDR3 length is 16 residues.

Points on this clone: One end of the junction is discordant with germline, which a read error may explain. This sequence joins TRBV7-7 and TRBJ2-1, with D possibly TRBD2 on 5 matching bases. The CDR3 covers 13 residues. Germline CDR1 and CDR2: SSHAT and FNYEAQ (reference sequence). DNA for the CDR3: TGTGCTAGCAGCTTGGGCCCAGCGGATGAGCAGTTCTTC. Translating it yields CASSLGPADEQFF.

This sequence joins TRBV6-6 and TRBJ1-4; tentative D call: TRBD1 (5 bases). V lost 2 bases and J 8 bases, leaving 15 bases between the germline ends. CDR1 and CDR2 from the germline V gene are MNHNY and SVGAGI (reference sequence). CDR3 length equals 15 residues. This CDR3 reads CASSYTAGRGEKLFF. CDR3 nucleotide sequence: TGTGCCAGCAGTTACACGGCAGGGAGGGGAGAAAAACTGTTTTTT.

The rearrangement joins TRBV9 to TRBJ1-1, with a possible D match to TRBD1 (6 bases). The CDR3 has 15 amino acids. Germline V gene sequence: CDR1 SGDLS, CDR2 YYNGEE. The V and J ends lost 3 bases and 0 bases respectively, with 12 bases between them. The CDR3 region has the DNA TGTGCCAGCAGCGCCCTCGGGGGGCTGAACACTGAAGCTTTCTTT. Amino acids: CASSALGGLNTEAFF. The full variable domain, its missing parts supplied by reference TRBV9 and TRBJ1-1, is DSGVTQTPKHLITATGQRVTLRCSPRSGDLSVYWYQQSLDQGLQFLIQYYNGEERAKGNILERFSAQQFPDLHSELNLSSLELGDSALYFCASSALGGLNTEAFFGQGTRLTVV.

This chain joins TRBV19 and TRBJ1-5, with D maybe TRBD1 (5 bases). The germline V gene has CDR1 LNHDA and CDR2 SQIVND (reference sequence). V was cut by 4 bases and J by 0 bases, with 7 bases left in between. The length of the CDR3 is 14 residues. CDR3 loop: CASSTTASNQPQHF. CDR3 bases: TGTGCCAGTAGTACGACAGCTAGCAATCAGCCCCAGCATTTT.

This clone was seen ten or more times. This chain connects TRBV19 to TRBJ2-7, with D possibly TRBD1 on 5 matching bases. The CDR3 length is 12 residues. Germline values: CDR1 LNHDA, CDR2 SQIVND (reference sequence). Trimming removed 6 bases at V and 4 bases at J, with 10 bases between. The CDR3: CASRSDRYEQYF. For the CDR3, the DNA is TGTGCCAGTAGGTCAGACAGATACGAGCAGTACTTC.